This is a list of T cell receptor beta chains from one sample in a study of shared clonotypes between healthy human individuals. Sequencing used immunoSEQ multiplex PCR; TCRdb keeps in-frame clones, though not all of them. The sample contains 1.4 million or so clones, just under 99% of which appear only once. The sample consisted of naive CD4+ T cells sorted from blood. These receptors were taken from a man aged 25-45 years in good health. The CDR3 runs from the conserved cysteine through the conserved F or W. A D gene is named only where the DNA matches it firmly. Only part of the rows carry a size: once, few, many, or a class if the clone is expanded.

V	size	J	D	DNA	CDR3
TRBV12-1	-	TRBJ1-1	-	TGTGCCAGCAATGACAGGGGGCGACGAACACTGAAAGCTTTCTTT	CASNDRGRRTLKAFF
TRBV7-9	-	TRBJ2-3	-	TGTGCCGGGGGGCCAGCCAGAGATACGCAGTATTTT	CAGGPARDTQYF
TRBV19	-	TRBJ2-3	TRBD2	TGTGCCAGTAGCTCTAGCGGGGGGGGTACAGATACGCAGTATTTT	CASSSSGGGTDTQYF
TRBV5-4	-	TRBJ2-7	-	TGTGCCAGCAGCCCCCGGGACGGCTCCTACGAGCAGTACTTC	CASSPRDGSYEQYF
TRBV6-5	-	TRBJ1-1	-	TGTGCCAGCAGTTATCGAAGGGAGGAATTCTTT	CASSYRREEFF
TRBV5-1	-	TRBJ1-4	-	TGCGCCAGCAGCTGGGGGGAGCGGGCAGGCATTGCAACTAATGAAAAACTGTTTTTT	CASSWGERAGIATNEKLFF
TRBV6-1	once	TRBJ2-7	-	TGTGCCACCTTACAGGGCTACGAGCAGTACTTC	CATLQGYEQYF
TRBV18	-	TRBJ1-1	TRBD1	TGTGCCAGCTCACCACAGCTCCGGCGGGACAGCAACACTGAAGCTTTCTTT	CASSPQLRRDSNTEAFF
TRBV19	-	TRBJ2-2	TRBD2	TGTGCCAGTAGTCCCGGACTAGGAGGGACCGGGGAGCTGTTTTTT	CASSPGLGGTGELFF
TRBV29-1	-	TRBJ2-4	-	TGCAGCGTTGTTGGGCAGGACTTAGCCAAAAACATTCAGTACTTC	CSVVGQDLAKNIQYF
TRBV28	-	TRBJ2-5	TRBD1	TGTGCCAGCAGTCCCCACAGGGGGCTAGGGAAGGAGACCCAGTACTTC	CASSPHRGLGKETQYF
TRBV28	-	TRBJ2-1	TRBD2	TGTGCCAGCAGTTCTATTGGACTAGCGGGAGCTTACAATGAGCAGTTCTTC	CASSSIGLAGAYNEQFF
TRBV20-1	few	TRBJ1-2	-	TGCAGTGCTAGTAACTATGGCTACACCTTC	CSASNYGYTF
TRBV9	-	TRBJ2-7	TRBD2	TGTGCCAGCAGCGTAGGAGGACTAGCGGATTACGAGCAGTACTTC	CASSVGGLADYEQYF
TRBV13	-	TRBJ1-2	-	TGTGCCAGCAGCTTAGGGTCAGCTCGGAACTATGGCTACACCTTC	CASSLGSARNYGYTF
TRBV20-1	-	TRBJ2-7	-	TGCAGTGCTACGGGACTCTACGAGCAGTACTTC	CSATGLYEQYF
TRBV29-1	-	TRBJ1-5	-	TGCAGCGTTGTCGAGGGTAGCAATCAGCCCCAGCATTTT	CSVVEGSNQPQHF
TRBV2	-	TRBJ2-1	TRBD2	TGTGCCAGCAGTGGGACTAGCGGGACACTAAATGAGCAGTTCTTC	CASSGTSGTLNEQFF
TRBV29-1	-	TRBJ2-5	TRBD2	TGCAGCGTTGCGCAAACGGGGACTAGCGGGAGGCGGGAGACCCAGTACTTC	CSVAQTGTSGRRETQYF
TRBV5-1	once	TRBJ2-7	TRBD1	TGCGCCAGCAGCCCACTGACAGGGGGCGGAGAGCAGTACTTC	CASSPLTGGGEQYF
TRBV5-5	-	TRBJ1-3	-	TGTGCCAGCAGCTTGGACAGGGCCATCTCTGGAAACACCATATATTTT	CASSLDRAISGNTIYF
TRBV6-1	-	TRBJ2-5	-	TGTGCCAGCAGTGAGCTCCCTGGGCGTCAAGAGACCCAGTACTTC	CASSELPGRQETQYF
TRBV18	-	TRBJ2-1	-	TGTGCCAGCTCACCATTTTCGCGGCAGAGCTCCTACAATGAGCAGTTCTTC	CASSPFSRQSSYNEQFF
TRBV9	-	TRBJ2-3	-	TGTGCCAGCAGCGTAGCTACTGCCACAGATACGCAGTATTTT	CASSVATATDTQYF
TRBV12-5	-	TRBJ2-3	TRBD2	TGTGCTAGTGGTTCCCCTAGCGGGGGGGAAGCAGATACGCAGTATTTT	CASGSPSGGEADTQYF
TRBV4-2	-	TRBJ2-3	TRBD2	TGTGCCAGCAGCCAGGGAGGCGGGAGCAGGACAGATACGCAGTATTTT	CASSQGGGSRTDTQYF
TRBV18	-	TRBJ1-4	TRBD1	TGTGCCAGCTCGTTCAGGGGGCTAAGGACTAATGAAAAACTGTTTTTT	CASSFRGLRTNEKLFF
TRBV30	once	TRBJ1-5	TRBD1	TGTGCCTGGAGCCAGGGGGCGAGCAATCAGCCCCAGCATTTT	CAWSQGASNQPQHF
TRBV20-1	-	TRBJ1-2	TRBD1	TGCAGTGCTTGGAGACAGGGAATCGTCACCTTC	CSAWRQGIVTF
TRBV9	-	TRBJ2-3	TRBD1	TGTGCCAGCAGCGGAAGGACAGGGGGTATTACAGATACGCAGTATTTT	CASSGRTGGITDTQYF
TRBV19	-	TRBJ2-7	TRBD1	TGTGCCAGTAGATACGGACAGGGGGGAGCCTACGAGCAGTACTTC	CASRYGQGGAYEQYF
TRBV7-6	-	TRBJ2-3	-	TGTGCCAGCAGCCTCTCCGTACCACCGGCAGATACGCAGTATTTT	CASSLSVPPADTQYF
TRBV5-4	-	TRBJ2-1	TRBD2	TGTGCCAGCAGCCCCCGGGTAGCGGGGAATGAGCAGTTCTTC	CASSPRVAGNEQFF
TRBV5-4	-	TRBJ2-1	-	TGTGCCAGCAGCTCTATAGGGGGGGAGTTCTTC	CASSSIGGEFF
TRBV9	-	TRBJ2-1	TRBD2	TGTGCCAGCAGCGCACAAACCGGGACTAGCGTCTTCGATGAGCAGTTCTTC	CASSAQTGTSVFDEQFF
TRBV13	few	TRBJ1-3	-	TGTGCCAGCAGCTTAGGATACAAAACCAGCTCTGGAAACACCATATATTTT	CASSLGYKTSSGNTIYF
TRBV9	-	TRBJ1-1	-	TGTGCCAGCAGCTCCCGGCCATCGAACACTGAAGCTTTCTTT	CASSSRPSNTEAFF
TRBV30	-	TRBJ1-1	-	TGTGCCTGGAGGGAGAGGGGAATGAACACTGAAGCTTTCTTT	CAWRERGMNTEAFF
TRBV7-2	-	TRBJ2-3	-	TGTGCCAGCAGCTACGCAGATACGCAGTATTTT	CASSYADTQYF
TRBV29-1	-	TRBJ2-3	-	TGCAGCGTTGGGGGAGCAACAGATACGCAGTATTTT	CSVGGATDTQYF